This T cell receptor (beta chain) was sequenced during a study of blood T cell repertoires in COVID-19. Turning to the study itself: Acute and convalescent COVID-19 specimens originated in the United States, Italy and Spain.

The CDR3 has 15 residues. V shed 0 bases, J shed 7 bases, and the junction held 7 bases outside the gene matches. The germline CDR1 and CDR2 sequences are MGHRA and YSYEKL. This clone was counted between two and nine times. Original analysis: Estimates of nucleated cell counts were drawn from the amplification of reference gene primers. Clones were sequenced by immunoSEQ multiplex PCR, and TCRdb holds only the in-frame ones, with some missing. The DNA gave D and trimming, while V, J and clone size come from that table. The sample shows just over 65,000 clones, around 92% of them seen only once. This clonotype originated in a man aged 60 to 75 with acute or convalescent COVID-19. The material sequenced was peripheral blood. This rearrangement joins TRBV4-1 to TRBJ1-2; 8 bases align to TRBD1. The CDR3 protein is CASSQEARGRGGYTF. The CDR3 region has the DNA TGCGCCAGCAGCCAAGAGGCCAGGGGGCGCGGTGGCTACACCTTC.